These 31 T cell receptor beta chains came from one sample sequenced in a study of T cell responses to AZD1222 COVID-19 vaccine. Sequencing was performed with immunoSEQ multiplex PCR; in TCRdb, only in-frame clones are kept and a portion is missing. The sample has more than 95,000 clones; around 88% are singletons. Sequenced here: peripheral blood, sampled on day 0 of AZD1222 vaccination. These receptors were collected from an adult in good health.

The chain couples TRBV18 to TRBJ1-3, with 7 bases lining up with TRBD1. There are 18 residues in the CDR3. CDR1 is KGHSH and CDR2 is LQKENI in the germline V gene. Trimming removed 2 bases from V and 0 bases from J; junction bases left unmatched: 10. The CDR3 nucleotides are TGTGCCAGCTCACCAAATGGGCCTGACAGGGTCTCTGGAAACACCATATATTTT. Its translation is CASSPNGPDRVSGNTIYF.

The chain is built from TRBV7-9 and TRBJ1-1; 7 bases are a match to TRBD1. V lost 4 bases to trimming and J lost 4 bases; unmatched junction nucleotides: 12. The CDR3 runs 16 residues. Looked up from germline, CDR1 is SEHNR and CDR2 is FQNEAQ (reference sequence). The CDR3 bases are TGTGCCAGCAGCTCAACGAAACAGGGGAGTGGCACTGAAGCTTTCTTT. Protein: CASSSTKQGSGTEAFF.

This chain connects TRBV10-3 to TRBJ2-3, with no clear D. The germline V and J ends were trimmed by 4 bases and 4 bases, with 6 bases remaining between them. The CDR3 has 12 amino acids. Germline V gene sequence: CDR1 ENHRY, CDR2 SYGVKD. The CDR3 here is CAISGQADTQYF. CDR3 DNA: TGTGCCATCAGTGGCCAGGCAGATACGCAGTATTTT.

The chain has TRBV5-5 and TRBJ2-7, with D unresolved. The CDR3 length is 13 residues. Germline V gives CDR1 SGHKS, CDR2 YYEKEE (reference sequence). The V gene lost 3 bases and the J gene lost 2 bases, with 9 bases spanning the gap. CDR3 nucleotides: TGTGCCAGCAGCTCGGGCGGAACCTACGAGCAGTACTTC. This encodes CASSSGGTYEQYF.

This chain links TRBV5-1 with TRBJ2-7; 9 bases are shared with TRBD1. The V gene's germline CDR1 is SGHRS and CDR2 YFSETQ. V lost 4 bases to trimming and J lost 5 bases; unmatched junction nucleotides: 10. This CDR3 is built from 15 residues. DNA for the CDR3: TGCGCCAGCAGCCCCCGGGACAGGGTAATAAACGAGCAGTACTTC. This sequence encodes CASSPRDRVINEQYF.

This sequence joins TRBV7-2 and TRBJ1-6; TRBD1 matches at 7 bases. In germline, CDR1 is SGHTA, CDR2 FQGNSA. This CDR3 comprises 15 residues. The V segment lost 1 base and the J segment 8 bases; nucleotides outside the gene matches: 5. The CDR3 is CASSLVRGGDSPLHF. The CDR3 DNA reads TGTGCCAGCAGCTTAGTCAGGGGGGGGGATTCACCCCTCCACTTT.

V gene TRBV19 combines with J gene TRBJ1-2; 8 bases are a match to TRBD1. The CDR3 is made up of 14 amino acids. Germline loops: CDR1 LNHDA, CDR2 SQIVND (reference sequence). Germline trimming cut 6 bases from V and 4 bases from J; bases unmatched to any gene: 7. CDR3 loop: CASSPDRDLYGYTF. CDR3 DNA sequence: TGTGCCAGTAGCCCGGACAGGGACCTCTATGGCTACACCTTC.

The genes are TRBV7-9 and TRBJ1-2, with a possible D match to TRBD1 (6 bases). Trimming took 5 bases from V and 0 from J, leaving 16 bases between them. The CDR3 has 16 amino acids. Germline CDR1 and CDR2: SEHNR and FQNEAQ (reference sequence). CDR3 nucleotides: TGTGCCAGCAGCCTGGTAGGAGGGGGGACTAACTATGGCTACACCTTC. It yields the protein CASSLVGGGTNYGYTF.

This chain connects TRBV5-6 to TRBJ1-5, with 8 bases aligning to TRBD1. With 0 bases clipped from V and 2 bases from J, the junction kept 1 base outside the gene matches. CDR1 is SGHDT, CDR2 YYEEEE, per germline. The CDR3 extends over 15 amino acids. CDR3 residues: CASSLATGGNQPQHF. The CDR3 region has the DNA TGTGCCAGCAGCTTGGCGACAGGGGGCAATCAGCCCCAGCATTTT.

CDR3 amino acids: CATSGLDRVYGYTF. The CDR3 nucleotides are TGTGCCACCAGTGGGCTTGACAGGGTCTATGGCTACACCTTC. This chain connects TRBV24-1 to TRBJ1-2; 7 bases agree with TRBD1. This CDR3 contains 14 residues. The germline V gene encodes CDR1 KGHDR and CDR2 SFDVKD. The trim removed 5 bases at V and 4 bases at J, leaving 6 bases unmatched.

This chain links TRBV6-5 with TRBJ1-4; D might be TRBD1 (5 bases). This CDR3 region has 15 residues. The V gene lost 7 bases and the J gene lost 5 bases, with 17 bases spanning the gap. Germline assignment: CDR1 MNHEY and CDR2 SVGAGI. The CDR3 sequence is CASKPSQAINEKLFF. In DNA form, the CDR3 reads TGTGCCAGCAAACCCTCACAGGCGATCAATGAAAAACTGTTTTTT.

The J gene is TRBJ2-4, the V gene TRBV27; D gene uncertain. V lost 5 bases to trimming and J lost 1 base, with 12 bases between them. Germline V gene sequence: CDR1 MNHEY, CDR2 SMNVEV (reference sequence). The CDR3 has 15 amino acids. The CDR3 region has the DNA TGTGCCAGCAGTACCCCTTCTGCGGCCAAAAACATTCAGTACTTC. Translating gives CASSTPSAAKNIQYF.

This clone was found once. The gene calls are TRBV5-1 and TRBJ1-2; 7 bases match TRBD1. The CDR3 extends over 13 amino acids. V was pared by 4 bases and J by 4 bases, with 4 bases of the junction left unmatched. Germline lookup yields CDR1 SGHRS and CDR2 YFSETQ. The CDR3: CASSEGAGYGYTF. The CDR3 region has the DNA TGCGCCAGCAGCGAGGGGGCCGGCTATGGCTACACCTTC.

V gene TRBV21-1 combines with J gene TRBJ1-5; the table assigns TRBD1, which was not confirmed against the DNA. TRBV21-1 is a listed pseudogene. This CDR3 comprises 16 residues. DNA for the CDR3: TGTGCCAGCAGCCGTCCCGGGACAGGGGCCAATCAGCCCCAGCATTTT. Translated: CASSRPGTGANQPQHF.

This clone was seen once. As DNA, the CDR3 is TGTGCCAGCCGGGATCCCCGGGGTGAAAAACTGTTTTTT. The encoded protein is CASRDPRGEKLFF. The V and J genes are TRBV6-5 and TRBJ1-4, with no clear D. In germline, CDR1 is MNHEY, CDR2 SVGAGI. The CDR3 sequence is 13 residues long. V dropped 8 bases and J dropped 7 bases, with 14 bases sitting between them.

The CDR3 DNA sequence: TGCAGCGTTGTCCAGGGGGGAGAGACCCAGTACTTC. This codes for CSVVQGGETQYF. The rearrangement links TRBV29-1 to TRBJ2-5, with D tentatively TRBD1 (7 bases). Per germline, CDR1 SQVTM and CDR2 ANQGSEA. The CDR3 length is 12 residues. Trimming removed 4 bases from V and 4 bases from J, with 10 bases in between. The full variable domain, rest sourced from reference TRBV29-1 and TRBJ2-5, is SAVISQKPSRDICQRGTSLTIQCQVDSQVTMMFWYRQQPGQSLTLIATANQGSEATYESGFVIDKFPISRPNLTFSTLTVSNMSPEDSSIYLCSVVQGGETQYFGPGTRLLVL.

The rearrangement links TRBV28 to TRBJ1-5, with D possibly matching TRBD1 (6 bases). V dropped 3 bases and J dropped 0 bases, with 12 bases sitting between them. The germline V gene encodes CDR1 MDHEN and CDR2 SYDVKM. This CDR3 spans 16 amino acids. For the CDR3, the DNA is TGTGCCAGCAGTTTCTCCGGGACACTTAGCAATCAGCCCCAGCATTTT. Its protein is CASSFSGTLSNQPQHF.

This chain connects TRBV9 to TRBJ1-2; D is unclear. Germline V gene sequence: CDR1 SGDLS, CDR2 YYNGEE. Trimming removed 3 bases from V and 3 bases from J, with 18 bases in between. This CDR3 has 16 residues. CDR3 nucleotide sequence: TGTGCCAGCAGCGGATACCCCAAATCGCCCCACTATGGCTACACCTTC. This sequence encodes CASSGYPKSPHYGYTF.

The chain recombines TRBV3-1 (or the pseudogene TRBV3-2) with TRBJ1-4; 7 bases map to TRBD1. This CDR3 region has 16 residues. The germline gives CDR1 LGHDT, CDR2 YNNKEL (reference sequence). J gave up 7 bases and V 0 bases, and 8 bases lay outside the gene matches. CDR3 DNA: TGTGCCAGCAGCCAAGAAAGGAGGGGGCAAAGTGAAAAACTGTTTTTT. This gives the protein CASSQERRGQSEKLFF.

The chain is built from TRBV30 and TRBJ1-3; no clear D gene. Between the trimmed V and J ends, which lost 3 bases and 4 bases, there was a span of 13 bases. Per the germline V gene, CDR1 is GTSNPN and CDR2 is SVGIG (reference sequence). The CDR3 spans 14 residues. CDR3 loop: CAWSPVAIGNTIYF. CDR3 nucleotide sequence: TGTGCCTGGAGCCCGGTGGCCATAGGAAACACCATATATTTT.

The chain is built from TRBV7-9 and TRBJ1-6; 7 bases are shared with TRBD1. The CDR3 is made up of 15 amino acids. From germline, CDR1 is SEHNR and CDR2 FQNEAQ (reference sequence). V shed 5 bases, J shed 9 bases, and the junction held 10 bases outside the gene matches. The CDR3 loop reads CASSRRDSRSSPLHF. As DNA, the CDR3 is TGTGCCAGCAGCCGCCGGGACAGCCGAAGTTCACCCCTCCACTTT.

This clone was recorded a few times. V gene TRBV7-2 combines with J gene TRBJ1-3; no firm D call. The CDR3 totals 16 residues. CDR1 is SGHTA and CDR2 is FQGNSA in the germline V gene. Trimming stripped 3 bases from V and 0 bases from J, with 12 bases between. CDR3 amino acids: CASSFDATFSGNTIYF. The CDR3 region has the DNA TGTGCCAGCAGCTTTGACGCGACCTTCTCTGGAAACACCATATATTTT.

The chain carries TRBV7-7 and TRBJ2-5; D is uncertain. Per germline, CDR1 SSHAT and CDR2 FNYEAQ (reference sequence). The CDR3 consists of 13 residues. The germline V and J ends were trimmed by 2 bases and 1 base, with 5 bases remaining between them. CDR3 nucleotide sequence: TGTGCCAGCAGCTTAACAACCCAAGAGACCCAGTACTTC. It is translated as CASSLTTQETQYF.

This chain links TRBV15 with TRBJ2-1, with D possibly being TRBD1 or TRBD2 (6 bases each). V lost 3 bases, J lost 5 bases, and 14 bases lay in between. From germline, CDR1 is LNHNV and CDR2 YYDKDF (reference sequence). CDR3 length equals 15 residues. The CDR3 is CATSRPGGPNNEQFF. Written as DNA, the CDR3 is TGTGCCACCAGCAGGCCCGGGGGCCCCAACAATGAGCAGTTCTTC.

This chain joins TRBV5-4 and TRBJ2-1; 11 nucleotides match TRBD2. The germline V gene has CDR1 SGHNT and CDR2 YYREEE (reference sequence). With V trimmed by 5 bases and J by 7 bases, 8 bases remained unmatched. There are 15 residues in the CDR3. The CDR3 loop is CASSSLSSGGNEQFF. Written as DNA, the CDR3 is TGTGCCAGCAGTTCTCTTTCTAGCGGGGGGAATGAGCAGTTCTTC.

This clone was counted once. The V gene is TRBV5-1, the J gene TRBJ2-1; 11 bases agree with TRBD2. The V segment lost 4 bases and the J segment 7 bases; nucleotides outside the gene matches: 7. The CDR3 runs to 15 residues. The germline gives CDR1 SGHRS, CDR2 YFSETQ. The CDR3 bases are TGCGCCAGCAGCCTCGGGGCTAGCGGGGGGAATGAGCAGTTCTTC. Protein: CASSLGASGGNEQFF. Full variable domain (missing parts from reference TRBV5-1 and TRBJ2-1): KAGVTQTPRYLIKTRGQQVTLSCSPISGHRSVSWYQQTPGQGLQFLFEYFSETQRNKGNFPGRFSGRQFSNSRSEMNVSTLELGDSALYLCASSLGASGGNEQFFGPGTRLTVL.

This sequence joins TRBV10-3 and TRBJ2-7; TRBD2 aligns across 15 bases. CDR3 length equals 18 residues. The V and J ends lost 7 bases and 0 bases, in that order; junction bases with no gene match: 10. From germline, CDR1 is ENHRY and CDR2 SYGVKD. As DNA, the CDR3 is TGTGCCATCAAACCGGGACTAGCGGGGGGTTCCAGCTCCTACGAGCAGTACTTC. As protein: CAIKPGLAGGSSSYEQYF.

The genes are TRBV19 and TRBJ1-1, with 7 nucleotides matching TRBD1. The ends lost 3 bases at V and 6 bases at J; junction bases unmatched: 4. Germline values: CDR1 LNHDA, CDR2 SQIVND (reference sequence). The CDR3 extends over 13 amino acids. Here the CDR3 reads CASSIIDRAEAFF. The CDR3 bases are TGTGCCAGTAGTATCATCGACAGGGCTGAAGCTTTCTTT.

V is TRBV7-9 and J is TRBJ2-1; 11 nucleotides align to TRBD2. V lost 5 bases to trimming and J lost 0 bases; unmatched junction nucleotides: 6. Germline CDR1 SEHNR, CDR2 FQNEAQ (reference sequence). The CDR3 is 17 residues long. This CDR3 reads CASSPSLAGGSYNEQFF. The CDR3 DNA reads TGTGCCAGCAGCCCTTCCCTAGCGGGGGGCTCCTACAATGAGCAGTTCTTC.

This rearrangement joins TRBV28 to TRBJ1-2, with TRBD1 matching over 7 bases. Germline loops: CDR1 MDHEN, CDR2 SYDVKM. The CDR3 loop spans 14 amino acids. V lost 6 bases and J lost 0; bases outside the gene matches: 4. CDR3 DNA sequence: TGTGCCAGCAGAGGGACAGCCGCTAACTATGGCTACACCTTC. It encodes CASRGTAANYGYTF.

The rearrangement uses TRBV7-9 and TRBJ1-4; TRBD1 matches 7 bases. V dropped 5 bases and J dropped 0; count of bases not matched to a gene: 12. Germline-derived CDR1 and CDR2 are SEHNR and FQNEAQ (reference sequence). The CDR3 contains 18 residues. CDR3 nucleotide sequence: TGTGCCAGCAGCAAAATGACAGGGACTACAACAACTAATGAAAAACTGTTTTTT. Translation gives CASSKMTGTTTTNEKLFF.